A single sample gave rise to the 21 T cell receptor beta chains below, sequenced in a study of blood T cell repertoires in COVID-19. Using immunoSEQ multiplex PCR, the repertoire was profiled, and TCRdb retains in-frame clones only, with some absent. There are 150,000 to 200,000 clones in the sample; under 90% occur only once, and around 12% lies in the top ten. The sequencing input was PBMCs or T cells enriched from blood (not recorded which). These receptors all come from a man aged 50 or older who had recovered from COVID-19.

The chain has TRBV30 and TRBJ1-2; no reliable D call. Germline CDR1 and CDR2: GTSNPN and SVGIG (reference sequence). The V and J ends lost 0 bases and 7 bases respectively, with 12 bases between them. The CDR3 contains 13 residues. The CDR3: CAWSVRRSGGYTF. The CDR3 DNA follows: TGTGCCTGGAGTGTACGTCGGAGCGGTGGCTACACCTTC. The complete variable domain, with remaining parts taken from reference TRBV30 and TRBJ1-2, reads SQTIHQWPATLVQPVGSPLSLECTVEGTSNPNLYWYRQAAGRGLQLLFYSVGIGQISSEVPQNLSASRPQDRQFILSSKKLLLSDSGFYLCAWSVRRSGGYTFGSGTRLTVV.

The V and J genes are TRBV19 and TRBJ2-7; 7 positions agree with TRBD1. V lost 4 bases, J lost 0 bases, and 3 bases stayed unmatched. The CDR3 is made up of 14 amino acids. Per the germline V gene, CDR1 is LNHDA and CDR2 is SQIVND (reference sequence). The CDR3 bases are TGTGCCAGTAGTAAGGGACAGCTCTCCTACGAGCAGTACTTC. This translates into CASSKGQLSYEQYF.

The chain joins TRBV10-3 to TRBJ2-7; D is possibly TRBD1 (6 bases). The CDR3 has 12 amino acids. Germline V gene lookup returns CDR1 ENHRY and CDR2 SYGVKD. V lost 8 bases, J lost 3 bases, and 11 bases lay in between. CDR3 loop: CAIWGQGYEQYF. DNA of the CDR3: TGTGCCATCTGGGGGCAGGGCTACGAGCAGTACTTC.

The chain joins TRBV6-5 to TRBJ2-5; no clear D. Trimming took off 8 bases at V and 5 bases at J, with 15 bases between the two ends. CDR3 size: 13 residues. From germline, CDR1 is MNHEY and CDR2 SVGAGI. The CDR3 is CASWKTPGETQYF. CDR3 coding DNA: TGTGCCAGCTGGAAGACCCCCGGGGAGACCCAGTACTTC.

This clone was found a few times. This rearrangement joins TRBV30 to TRBJ1-2; 7 nucleotides match TRBD1. This CDR3 comprises 12 residues. V trimming: 3 bases; J trimming: 8 bases; junction bases outside the gene matches: 6. The V gene's germline CDR1 is GTSNPN and CDR2 SVGIG (reference sequence). The CDR3 here is CAWRRPGGGYTF. The CDR3 DNA reads TGTGCCTGGAGGCGGCCAGGGGGAGGCTACACCTTC.

The chain links TRBV18 to TRBJ1-2, with D hard to call. The CDR3 is made up of 12 amino acids. V lost 2 bases to trimming and J lost 6 bases, with 7 bases between them. In germline, CDR1 is KGHSH, CDR2 LQKENI. CDR3 bases: TGTGCCAGCTCACCATCAGTGGATGGCTACACCTTC. Protein sequence: CASSPSVDGYTF.

The gene calls are TRBV7-8 and TRBJ2-7, with TRBD1 identical over 12 bases. CDR1 is SGHVS, CDR2 FQNEAQ, per germline. J lost 6 bases, V lost 3 bases, and 9 bases had no gene match. This CDR3 has 16 amino acids. This CDR3 is CASSLGPGQGAGEQYF. CDR3 in DNA: TGTGCCAGCAGCTTGGGACCGGGACAGGGGGCAGGCGAGCAGTACTTC.

The rearrangement uses TRBV7-9 and TRBJ1-5; 7 positions agree with TRBD1. CDR1 is SEHNR, CDR2 FQNEAQ, per germline (reference sequence). The CDR3 runs 14 residues. V shed 1 base, J shed 5 bases, and the junction held 2 bases outside the gene matches. The CDR3 sequence: CASSLGGTDQPQHF. As DNA, the CDR3 is TGTGCCAGCAGCTTAGGCGGGACAGATCAGCCCCAGCATTTT.

CDR3 in DNA: TGTGCCAGCACCCTTCAGACAGAGTACTACGAGCAGTACTTC. Its translation: CASTLQTEYYEQYF. The gene calls are TRBV5-8 and TRBJ2-7, with D possibly TRBD1 on 5 matching bases. V lost 6 bases, J lost 3 bases, and 16 bases lay in between. This CDR3 comprises 14 residues. The germline V gene encodes CDR1 SGHTS and CDR2 YDEGEE.

The chain recombines TRBV2 with TRBJ1-1; 9 bases agree with TRBD1. The trim removed 6 bases at V and 7 bases at J, leaving 9 bases unmatched. The CDR3 runs to 14 residues. Germline CDR1 is SNHLY and CDR2 is FYNNEI. The CDR3 is CASSAEQGAGEAFF. As DNA, the CDR3 is TGTGCCAGCAGCGCCGAACAGGGGGCAGGTGAAGCTTTCTTT.

The chain links TRBV18 to TRBJ1-1, with 7 positions matching TRBD1. V lost 6 bases and J lost 4; bases outside the gene matches: 8. Looked up from germline, CDR1 is KGHSH and CDR2 is LQKENI. The CDR3 spans 14 residues. The CDR3 here is CASSNDREVTEAFF. The CDR3 nucleotides are TGTGCCAGCTCCAACGACAGGGAGGTCACTGAAGCTTTCTTT.

This sequence joins TRBV27 and TRBJ2-7; 9 bases are shared with TRBD1. The V gene's germline CDR1 is MNHEY and CDR2 SMNVEV (reference sequence). CDR3 length equals 13 residues. With V trimmed by 6 bases and J by 2 bases, 2 bases remained unmatched. The DNA for the CDR3 is TGTGCCAGCAGCCGGGACAGGGCCTACGAGCAGTACTTC. Translated: CASSRDRAYEQYF.

V is TRBV19 and J is TRBJ1-2; no definite D call. V was pared by 8 bases and J by 7 bases, with 14 bases between. This CDR3 has 12 amino acids. Germline V lookup: CDR1 LNHDA, CDR2 SQIVND (reference sequence). The CDR3 sequence: CASLSPSSGYTF. The CDR3, as DNA: TGTGCCAGTCTCAGCCCTAGTTCTGGCTACACCTTC.

The chain recombines TRBV14 with TRBJ1-4, with no clear D. Germline V gene sequence: CDR1 SGHDN, CDR2 FVKESK. V lost 1 base to trimming and J lost 8 bases, with 14 bases between them. The CDR3 runs 15 residues. In DNA form, the CDR3 reads TGTGCCAGCAGCCAAGGTGTGTATGGAGACGAAAAACTGTTTTTT. This sequence encodes CASSQGVYGDEKLFF.

The chain carries TRBV6-5 and TRBJ2-7; TRBD1 matches at 10 bases. The CDR3 is 13 amino acids. CDR1 is MNHEY, CDR2 SVGAGI, per germline. V shed 8 bases and J 2 bases; nucleotides not matched to a gene: 3. CDR3 DNA sequence: TGTGCCAGCTGGACAGGGGGGCCCTACGAGCAGTACTTC. Its protein is CASWTGGPYEQYF.

V usage is TRBV2 and J usage is TRBJ1-2, with 7 positions matching TRBD1. V shed 4 bases, J shed 4 bases, and the junction held 3 bases outside the gene matches. This CDR3 contains 13 residues. CDR1 is SNHLY, CDR2 FYNNEI, per germline. The CDR3 spells CASSAAGGYGYTF. DNA of the CDR3: TGTGCCAGCAGTGCCGCAGGGGGCTATGGCTACACCTTC.

The chain links TRBV5-1 to TRBJ1-6; 7 bases match TRBD1. Germline V CDR1 and CDR2: SGHRS, YFSETQ. The trim removed 2 bases at V and 7 bases at J, leaving 9 bases unmatched. The length of the CDR3 is 16 residues. The CDR3 DNA sequence: TGCGCCAGCAGCTTAGACAGGGCGGGACTCAATTCACCCCTCCACTTT. Translation: CASSLDRAGLNSPLHF.

The chain links TRBV3-1 (or the pseudogene TRBV3-2) to TRBJ2-2; D is possibly TRBD2 (6 bases). The CDR3 has 17 residues. CDR1 and CDR2 (germline): LGHDT, YNNKEL (reference sequence). Trimming left V 4 bases short and J 0 bases short, with 15 bases between. CDR3 amino acids: CASSPLKSGANTGELFF. CDR3 nucleotides: TGTGCCAGCAGCCCCCTTAAGTCGGGGGCGAACACCGGGGAGCTGTTTTTT.

This chain links TRBV19 with TRBJ2-1, with D perhaps matching TRBD1 (6 bases). This CDR3 is built from 15 residues. Germline V gene sequence: CDR1 LNHDA, CDR2 SQIVND (reference sequence). Trimming left V 6 bases short and J 4 bases short, with 16 bases between. The CDR3 DNA reads as TGTGCCAGTAGCGATACGGGACACCTTTACAATGAGCAGTTCTTC. Protein sequence: CASSDTGHLYNEQFF.

This clone was observed a few times. This chain uses TRBV18 with TRBJ1-1; 7 positions match TRBD1. Trimming cost V 5 bases and J 0 bases; bases outside gene matches: 12. There are 17 residues in the CDR3. Germline loops: CDR1 KGHSH, CDR2 LQKENI. Here the CDR3 DNA reads TGTGCCAGCTCAAAATTTCCGGGACAGCGTATGAACACTGAAGCTTTCTTT. Residues: CASSKFPGQRMNTEAFF.

The rearrangement joins TRBV4-1 to TRBJ1-5; perhaps TRBD1 as D (6 bases). V was clipped by 3 bases and J by 1 base, with 10 bases between them. This CDR3 comprises 15 residues. Germline CDR1 is MGHRA and CDR2 is YSYEKL. CDR3 sequence (DNA): TGCGCCAGCAGCCACGGGGGGACAAGCAATCAGCCCCAGCATTTT. Translating it yields CASSHGGTSNQPQHF.